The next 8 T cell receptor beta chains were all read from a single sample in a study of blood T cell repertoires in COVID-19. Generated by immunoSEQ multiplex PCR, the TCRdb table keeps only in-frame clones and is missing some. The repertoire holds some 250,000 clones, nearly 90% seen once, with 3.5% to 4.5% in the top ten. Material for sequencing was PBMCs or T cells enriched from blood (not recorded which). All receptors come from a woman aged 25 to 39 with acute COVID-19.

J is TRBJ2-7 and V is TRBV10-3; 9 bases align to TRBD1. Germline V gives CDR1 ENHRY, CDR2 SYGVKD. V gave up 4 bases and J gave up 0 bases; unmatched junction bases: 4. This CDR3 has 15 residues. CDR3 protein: CAISGDRGTSYEQYF. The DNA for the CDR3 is TGTGCCATCAGTGGAGACAGGGGGACCTCCTACGAGCAGTACTTC.

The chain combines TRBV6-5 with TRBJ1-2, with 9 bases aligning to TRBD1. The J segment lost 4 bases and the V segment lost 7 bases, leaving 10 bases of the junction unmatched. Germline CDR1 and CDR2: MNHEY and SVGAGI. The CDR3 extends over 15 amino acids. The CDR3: CASTERGQGRYGYTF. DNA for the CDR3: TGTGCCAGCACCGAACGGGGACAGGGACGCTATGGCTACACCTTC.

Here the CDR3 reads CAWSTGETNTEAFF. The CDR3 nucleotides are TGTGCCTGGAGTACAGGGGAAACGAACACTGAAGCTTTCTTT. V and J are TRBV30 and TRBJ1-1; 7 bases fit TRBD1. The J segment lost 1 base and the V segment lost 2 bases, leaving 4 bases of the junction unmatched. The V gene's germline CDR1 is GTSNPN and CDR2 SVGIG (reference sequence). The CDR3 consists of 14 residues.

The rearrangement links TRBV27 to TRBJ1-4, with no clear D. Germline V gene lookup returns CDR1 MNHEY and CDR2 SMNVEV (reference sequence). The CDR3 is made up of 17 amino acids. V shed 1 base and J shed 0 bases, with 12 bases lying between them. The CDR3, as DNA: TGTGCCAGCAGTTTATATTCCAGGCTTACAACTAATGAAAAACTGTTTTTT. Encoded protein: CASSLYSRLTTNEKLFF.

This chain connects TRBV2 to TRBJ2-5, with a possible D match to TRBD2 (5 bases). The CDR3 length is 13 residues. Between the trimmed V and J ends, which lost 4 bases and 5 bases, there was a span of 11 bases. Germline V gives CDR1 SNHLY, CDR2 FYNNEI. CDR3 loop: CASSGERWETQYF. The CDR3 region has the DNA TGTGCCAGCAGTGGGGAGCGCTGGGAGACCCAGTACTTC.

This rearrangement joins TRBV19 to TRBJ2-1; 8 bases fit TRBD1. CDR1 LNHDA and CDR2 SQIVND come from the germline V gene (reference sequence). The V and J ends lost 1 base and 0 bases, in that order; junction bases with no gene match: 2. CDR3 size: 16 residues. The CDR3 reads CASSIGQGSSYNEQFF. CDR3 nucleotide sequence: TGTGCCAGTAGTATAGGACAGGGGAGCTCCTACAATGAGCAGTTCTTC.

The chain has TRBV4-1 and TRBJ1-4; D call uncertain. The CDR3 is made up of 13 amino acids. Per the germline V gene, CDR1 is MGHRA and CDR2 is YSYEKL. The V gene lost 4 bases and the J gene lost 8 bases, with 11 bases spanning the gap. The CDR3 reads CASSLLVGEKLFF. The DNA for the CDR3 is TGCGCCAGCAGCCTTCTGGTTGGCGAAAAACTGTTTTTT.

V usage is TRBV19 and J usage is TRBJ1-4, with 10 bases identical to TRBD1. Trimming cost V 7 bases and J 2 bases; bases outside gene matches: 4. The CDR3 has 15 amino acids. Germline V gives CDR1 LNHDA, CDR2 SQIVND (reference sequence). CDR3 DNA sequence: TGTGCCAGTACCCCGACAGGGGGCACTAATGAAAAACTGTTTTTT. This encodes CASTPTGGTNEKLFF.